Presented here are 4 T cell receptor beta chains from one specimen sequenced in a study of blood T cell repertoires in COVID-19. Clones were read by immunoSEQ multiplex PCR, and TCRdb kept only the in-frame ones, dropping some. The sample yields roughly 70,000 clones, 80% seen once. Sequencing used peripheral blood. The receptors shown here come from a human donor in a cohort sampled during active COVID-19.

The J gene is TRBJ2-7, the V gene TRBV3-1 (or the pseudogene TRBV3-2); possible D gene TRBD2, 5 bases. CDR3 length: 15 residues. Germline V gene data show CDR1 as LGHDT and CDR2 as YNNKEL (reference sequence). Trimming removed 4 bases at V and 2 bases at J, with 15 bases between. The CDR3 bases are TGTGCCAGCAGCCCTCCTGAGGGATTAACCTACGAGCAGTACTTC. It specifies CASSPPEGLTYEQYF.

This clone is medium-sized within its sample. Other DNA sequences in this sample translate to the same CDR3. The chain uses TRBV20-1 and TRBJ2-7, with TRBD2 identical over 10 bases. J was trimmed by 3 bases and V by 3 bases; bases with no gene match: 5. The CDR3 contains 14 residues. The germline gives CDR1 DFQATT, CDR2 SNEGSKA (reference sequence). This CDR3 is CSASLSSGSYEQYF. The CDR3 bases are TGCAGTGCTAGTCTGTCTAGCGGGAGCTACGAGCAGTACTTC.

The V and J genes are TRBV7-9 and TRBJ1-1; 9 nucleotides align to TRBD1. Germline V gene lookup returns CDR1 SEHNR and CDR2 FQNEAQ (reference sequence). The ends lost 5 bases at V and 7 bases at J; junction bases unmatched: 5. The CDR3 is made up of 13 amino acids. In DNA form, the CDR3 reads TGTGCCAGCAGCGGGGGGACAGGGCGTGAAGCTTTCTTT. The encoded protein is CASSGGTGREAFF.

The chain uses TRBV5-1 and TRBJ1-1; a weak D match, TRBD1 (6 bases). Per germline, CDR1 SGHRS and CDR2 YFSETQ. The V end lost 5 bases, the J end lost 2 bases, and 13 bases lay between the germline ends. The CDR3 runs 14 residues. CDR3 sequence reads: CASSKDRPNTEAFF. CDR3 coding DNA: TGCGCCAGCAGTAAGGACAGACCTAACACTGAAGCTTTCTTT.